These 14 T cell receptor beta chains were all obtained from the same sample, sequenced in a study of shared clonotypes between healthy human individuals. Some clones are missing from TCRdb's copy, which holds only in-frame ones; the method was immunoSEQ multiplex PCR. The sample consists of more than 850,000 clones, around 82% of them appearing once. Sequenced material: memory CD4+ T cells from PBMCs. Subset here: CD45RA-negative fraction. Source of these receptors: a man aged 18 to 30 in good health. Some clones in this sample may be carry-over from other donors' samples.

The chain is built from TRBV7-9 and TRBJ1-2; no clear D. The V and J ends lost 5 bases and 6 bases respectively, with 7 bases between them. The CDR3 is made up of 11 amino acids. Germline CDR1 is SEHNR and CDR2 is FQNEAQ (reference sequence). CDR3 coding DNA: TGTGCCAGCAGCCCCGCGGATGGCTACACCTTC. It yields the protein CASSPADGYTF.

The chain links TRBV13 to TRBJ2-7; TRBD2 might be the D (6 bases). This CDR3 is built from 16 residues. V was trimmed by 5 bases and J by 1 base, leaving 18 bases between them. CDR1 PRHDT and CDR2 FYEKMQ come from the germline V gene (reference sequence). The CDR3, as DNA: TGTGCCAGCAGCCCGGGTTCGGAGGGACTTTCCTACGAGCAGTACTTC. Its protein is CASSPGSEGLSYEQYF.

DNA of the CDR3: TGTGCCAGCTCACCACAGTCAGCTAACTATGGCTACACCTTC. It specifies CASSPQSANYGYTF. The gene calls are TRBV18 and TRBJ1-2; D ambiguous. The CDR3 runs to 14 residues. Trimming took off 1 base at V and 0 bases at J, with 6 bases between the two ends. Germline-derived CDR1 and CDR2 are KGHSH and LQKENI.

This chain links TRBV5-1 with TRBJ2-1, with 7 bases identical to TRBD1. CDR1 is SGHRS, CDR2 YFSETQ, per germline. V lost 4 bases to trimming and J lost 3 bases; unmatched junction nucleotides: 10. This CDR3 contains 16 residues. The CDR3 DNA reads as TGCGCCAGCAGCCTAACGGGACAGCCCCGCTACAATGAGCAGTTCTTC. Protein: CASSLTGQPRYNEQFF.

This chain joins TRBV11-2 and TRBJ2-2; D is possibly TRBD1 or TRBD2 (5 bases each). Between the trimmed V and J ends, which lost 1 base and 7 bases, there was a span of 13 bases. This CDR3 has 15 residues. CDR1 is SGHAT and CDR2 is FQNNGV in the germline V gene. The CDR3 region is CASSLVTGAGGELFF. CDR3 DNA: TGTGCCAGCAGCTTAGTTACCGGGGCGGGCGGGGAGCTGTTTTTT.

The CDR3 bases are TGTGCCTGGAACGTGGGACAGTTTTACAATGAGCAGTTCTTC. It specifies CAWNVGQFYNEQFF. The V call is TRBV30, the J call TRBJ2-1; 7 nucleotides line up with TRBD1. The CDR3 runs 14 residues. V gave up 4 bases and J gave up 4 bases; unmatched junction bases: 7. The germline V gene encodes CDR1 GTSNPN and CDR2 SVGIG (reference sequence).

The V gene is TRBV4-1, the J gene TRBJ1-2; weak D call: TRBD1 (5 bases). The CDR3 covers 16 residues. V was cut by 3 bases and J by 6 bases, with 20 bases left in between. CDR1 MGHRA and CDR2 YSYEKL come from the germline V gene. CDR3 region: CASSQRPDPIGDGYTF. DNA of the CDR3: TGCGCCAGCAGCCAGCGGCCGGACCCCATAGGGGATGGCTACACCTTC.

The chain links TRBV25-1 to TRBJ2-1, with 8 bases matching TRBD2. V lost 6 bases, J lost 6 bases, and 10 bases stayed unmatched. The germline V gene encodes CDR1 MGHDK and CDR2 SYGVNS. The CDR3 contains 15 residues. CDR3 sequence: CASSRGGWVSNEQFF. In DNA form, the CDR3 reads TGTGCCAGCAGCCGGGGGGGTTGGGTAAGCAATGAGCAGTTCTTC.

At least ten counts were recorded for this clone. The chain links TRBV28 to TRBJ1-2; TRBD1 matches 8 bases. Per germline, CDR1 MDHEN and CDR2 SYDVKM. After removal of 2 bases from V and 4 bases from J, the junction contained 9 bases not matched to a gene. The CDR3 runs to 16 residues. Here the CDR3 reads CASSLPSLTGAYGYTF. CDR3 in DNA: TGTGCCAGCAGTTTACCCTCCCTGACAGGGGCCTATGGCTACACCTTC.

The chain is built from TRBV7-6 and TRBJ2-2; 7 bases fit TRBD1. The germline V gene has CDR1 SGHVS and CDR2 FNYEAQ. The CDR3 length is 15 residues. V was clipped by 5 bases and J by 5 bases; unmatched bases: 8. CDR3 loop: CASSPRQGWTGELFF. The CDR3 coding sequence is TGTGCCAGCAGCCCCAGACAGGGTTGGACCGGGGAGCTGTTTTTT.

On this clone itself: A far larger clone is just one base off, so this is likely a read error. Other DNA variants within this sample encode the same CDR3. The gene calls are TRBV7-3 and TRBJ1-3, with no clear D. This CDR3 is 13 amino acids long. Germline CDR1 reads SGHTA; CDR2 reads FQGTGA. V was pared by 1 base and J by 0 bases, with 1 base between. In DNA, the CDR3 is TGTGCCAGCAGCTTAAGCTCTGGAAACACCATATATTTT. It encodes CASSLSSGNTIYF.

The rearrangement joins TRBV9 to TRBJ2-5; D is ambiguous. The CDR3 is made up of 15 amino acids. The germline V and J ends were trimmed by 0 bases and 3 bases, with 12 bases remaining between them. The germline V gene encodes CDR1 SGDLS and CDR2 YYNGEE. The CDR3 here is CASSVEVGNKETQYF. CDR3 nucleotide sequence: TGTGCCAGCAGCGTAGAGGTAGGAAATAAAGAGACCCAGTACTTC.

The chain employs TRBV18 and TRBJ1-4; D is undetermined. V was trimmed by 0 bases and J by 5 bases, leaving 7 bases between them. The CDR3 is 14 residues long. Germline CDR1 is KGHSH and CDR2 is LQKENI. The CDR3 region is CASSPPVGNEKLFF. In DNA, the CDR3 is TGTGCCAGCTCACCACCGGTCGGGAATGAAAAACTGTTTTTT.

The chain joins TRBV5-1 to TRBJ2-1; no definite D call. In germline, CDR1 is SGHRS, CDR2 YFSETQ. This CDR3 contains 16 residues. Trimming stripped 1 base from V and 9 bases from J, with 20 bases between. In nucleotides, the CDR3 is TGCGCCAGCAGCTTGTCGGGCGTCCGGACCGGCAGTGAGCAGTTCTTC. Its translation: CASSLSGVRTGSEQFF.